Following are 29 T cell receptor beta chains from one sample sequenced in a study of T cell repertoires in cytomegalovirus infection. Their antigens are not known. Via MiXCR, TCRdb re-called the reads, giving one row per CDR3 protein. This table holds roughly 70,000 distinct CDR3 sequences, 20% found once. The sequencing here drew on CD8+ T cells from cultured PBMCs, taken from culture after CMV antigen stimulation. These receptors were taken from a human donor in good health (CMV status not recorded). Some clones in this sample may be carry-over from other donors' samples.

This clonotype has more than one count but fewer than ten. The CDR3 DNA reads as TGTGCCAGCAGTTTAGGACCTAGGACAGGGGAAGGTGAAGCTTTCTTT. Amino acid sequence: CASSLGPRTGEGEAFF. This chain links TRBV12-3 or TRBV12-4 with TRBJ1-1; 9 nucleotides agree with TRBD1. V was pared by 1 base and J by 7 bases, with 10 bases of the junction left unmatched. The CDR3 runs 16 residues.

The V call is TRBV6-1, the J call TRBJ1-4; 9 nucleotides match TRBD1. Germline trimming cut 7 bases from V and 5 bases from J; bases unmatched to any gene: 11. CDR1 and CDR2 from the germline V gene are MNHNS and SASEGT. The CDR3 sequence is 16 residues long. CDR3 in DNA: TGTGCCAGCACCCCAACAGCGGGACAGGGAAATGAAAAACTGTTTTTT. Its protein is CASTPTAGQGNEKLFF.

This clonotype came up a few times. The V and J genes are TRBV27 and TRBJ1-2; D perhaps matches TRBD1 (5 bases). The CDR3 length is 13 residues. V was clipped by 4 bases and J by 4 bases, with 10 bases between them. CDR1 MNHEY and CDR2 SMNVEV come from the germline V gene (reference sequence). This CDR3 is CASSSGGSYGYTF. CDR3 DNA sequence: TGTGCCAGCAGTTCTGGGGGTTCCTATGGCTACACCTTC.

CDR3 sequence (DNA): TGCGCCAGCAGCCAAGATAGGGACTTTACCTACGAGCAGTACTTC. Protein sequence: CASSQDRDFTYEQYF. The chain is built from TRBV4-3 and TRBJ2-7, with TRBD2 as a possible D gene (6 bases). Trimming left V 0 bases short and J 2 bases short, with 11 bases between. There are 15 residues in the CDR3. Germline lookup yields CDR1 LGHNA and CDR2 YSLEER.

This clonotype occurred many times. The J gene is TRBJ2-3, the V gene TRBV7-9; 8 bases fit TRBD1. Germline assignment: CDR1 SEHNR and CDR2 FQNEAQ (reference sequence). Trimming cost V 5 bases and J 1 base; bases outside gene matches: 11. The CDR3 is 17 residues long. The CDR3 DNA follows: TGTGCCAGCAGCCCACCTAATTCAGGGGGCCGCACAGATACGCAGTATTTT. This sequence encodes CASSPPNSGGRTDTQYF. Complete variable domain (other parts from reference TRBV7-9 and TRBJ2-3): DTGVSQNPRHKITKRGQNVTFRCDPISEHNRLYWYRQTLGQGPEFLTYFQNEAQLEKSRLLSDRFSAERPKGSFSTLEIQRTEQGDSAMYLCASSPPNSGGRTDTQYFGPGTRLTVL.

In this sample, this clonotype turned up a few times. The chain carries TRBV5-4 and TRBJ2-2; either TRBD1 or TRBD2 may supply D (5 bases each). CDR1 and CDR2 from the germline V gene are SGHNT and YYREEE (reference sequence). V lost 0 bases and J 2 bases, leaving 5 bases between the germline ends. The CDR3 totals 14 residues. In nucleotides, the CDR3 is TGTGCCAGCAGCTTGGGGGACAACACCGGGGAGCTGTTTTTT. Its protein is CASSLGDNTGELFF.

The chain combines TRBV27 with TRBJ2-7; D is unresolved. Deletions cut 3 bases from V and 2 bases from J, with 8 bases between. Germline V gives CDR1 MNHEY, CDR2 SMNVEV (reference sequence). The length of the CDR3 is 13 residues. The CDR3 DNA follows: TGTGCCAGCAGTTTTGGGGTAACCTACGAGCAGTACTTC. It yields the protein CASSFGVTYEQYF.

This clonotype was found a few times. The CDR3 spells CASFGGQGIPGELFF. Written as DNA, the CDR3 is TGTGCCAGCTTCGGGGGACAGGGGATACCCGGGGAGCTGTTTTTT. This chain connects TRBV11-2 to TRBJ2-2; 10 bases line up with TRBD1. This CDR3 region has 15 residues. Germline V lookup: CDR1 SGHAT, CDR2 FQNNGV. Germline trimming cut 8 bases from V and 6 bases from J; bases unmatched to any gene: 9.

The chain carries TRBV7-8 and TRBJ1-1; possible D gene TRBD1, 6 bases. CDR1 and CDR2 from the germline V gene are SGHVS and FQNEAQ. The V gene lost 5 bases and the J gene lost 8 bases, with 21 bases spanning the gap. CDR3 length: 15 residues. The CDR3 is CASSLNTGFAVEAFF. CDR3 nucleotides: TGTGCCAGCAGCCTAAACACAGGGTTCGCCGTAGAAGCTTTCTTT.

The rearrangement links TRBV2 to TRBJ2-2; the D gene is possibly TRBD1 (5 bases). V shed 2 bases and J shed 5 bases, with 12 bases lying between them. The CDR3 is 15 residues long. The germline V gene has CDR1 SNHLY and CDR2 FYNNEI. CDR3 nucleotide sequence: TGTGCCAGCAGTGAACGGGCAGGGTCAACCGGGGAGCTGTTTTTT. Translating it yields CASSERAGSTGELFF.

This chain joins TRBV6-2 or TRBV6-3 and TRBJ2-7, with 8 bases lining up with TRBD1. CDR3 length: 17 amino acids. The germline V gene encodes CDR1 MNHEY and CDR2 SVGEGT. V gave up 6 bases and J gave up 0 bases; unmatched junction bases: 13. CDR3 sequence: CASRIRQGKGSSYEQYF. The CDR3 nucleotides read TGTGCCAGCAGGATCAGACAGGGGAAGGGGAGCTCCTACGAGCAGTACTTC.

V gene TRBV6-2 or TRBV6-3 combines with J gene TRBJ1-2, with D unclear. Per germline, CDR1 MNHEY and CDR2 SVGEGT. Trimming pared 6 bases from V and 8 bases from J, leaving 16 bases between. The CDR3 totals 13 residues. CDR3 region: CASRPNLVWGYTF. CDR3 nucleotide sequence: TGTGCCAGCAGACCGAACCTCGTTTGGGGCTACACCTTC.

The CDR3 bases are TGTGCCAGCAGTTTTACAGTGAACACTGAAGCTTTCTTT. The encoded protein is CASSFTVNTEAFF. V and J are TRBV12-3 or TRBV12-4 and TRBJ1-1, with D uncertain. Trimming stripped 3 bases from V and 0 bases from J, with 5 bases between. The CDR3 has 13 residues.

The chain recombines TRBV12-3 or TRBV12-4 with TRBJ2-5, with TRBD2 matching 7 bases. CDR3 length: 12 residues. J lost 5 bases, V lost 6 bases, and 3 bases had no gene match. Here the CDR3 DNA reads TGTGCCAGCAGACTCGGGGGGGAGACCCAGTACTTC. The encoded protein is CASRLGGETQYF.

The chain employs TRBV4-1 and TRBJ2-5; D unresolved. This CDR3 has 14 amino acids. Trimming shortened V by 0 bases and J by 5 bases, and 10 bases separated the two germline ends. Germline lookup yields CDR1 MGHRA and CDR2 YSYEKL. This CDR3 is CASSQERVRETQYF. The CDR3 DNA reads as TGCGCCAGCAGCCAAGAAAGGGTCAGGGAGACCCAGTACTTC.

This clonotype was picked up a small number of times. The chain couples TRBV7-9 to TRBJ2-3, with 9 nucleotides matching TRBD2. CDR1 is SEHNR, CDR2 FQNEAQ, per germline (reference sequence). Trimming cost V 4 bases and J 2 bases; bases outside gene matches: 4. The CDR3 extends over 15 amino acids. The CDR3 is CASSSQRGDTDTQYF. CDR3 nucleotides: TGTGCCAGCAGCTCTCAGCGGGGGGACACAGATACGCAGTATTTT. Complete variable domain (other parts from reference TRBV7-9 and TRBJ2-3): DTGVSQNPRHKITKRGQNVTFRCDPISEHNRLYWYRQTLGQGPEFLTYFQNEAQLEKSRLLSDRFSAERPKGSFSTLEIQRTEQGDSAMYLCASSSQRGDTDTQYFGPGTRLTVL.

This sequence joins TRBV7-2 and TRBJ1-4; unclear D gene. V lost 0 bases to trimming and J lost 6 bases, with 11 bases between them. CDR1 and CDR2 (germline): SGHTA, FQGNSA. The CDR3 is made up of 15 amino acids. DNA of the CDR3: TGTGCCAGCAGCTTAGCGGAGACAATAGATGAAAAACTGTTTTTT. Residues: CASSLAETIDEKLFF.

The rearrangement joins TRBV4-1 to TRBJ2-5; possible D gene TRBD2, 7 bases. The CDR3 contains 14 residues. Trimming removed 4 bases at V and 4 bases at J, with 13 bases between. The germline CDR1 and CDR2 sequences are MGHRA and YSYEKL. This chain's CDR3 is CASSREGGGETQYF. CDR3 DNA: TGCGCCAGCAGCCGCGAGGGGGGGGGAGAGACCCAGTACTTC.

This clonotype showed up many times. The rearrangement joins TRBV7-8 to TRBJ2-5, with D tentatively TRBD2 (6 bases). The V gene lost 2 bases and the J gene lost 2 bases, with 18 bases spanning the gap. The CDR3 extends over 17 amino acids. Germline V gene lookup returns CDR1 SGHVS and CDR2 FQNEAQ. The DNA of the CDR3 is TGTGCCAGCAGCTTACTAGCGACCGCAAACCCACAAGAGACCCAGTACTTC. Its translation: CASSLLATANPQETQYF.

The chain employs TRBV7-9 and TRBJ2-7; D is tentatively TRBD1 or TRBD2 (7 bases each). There are 16 residues in the CDR3. CDR1 and CDR2 from the germline V gene are SEHNR and FQNEAQ (reference sequence). The V end lost 3 bases, the J end lost 2 bases, and 17 bases lay between the germline ends. CDR3 DNA sequence: TGTGCCAGCAGCTTCCCAAGGCAGGGGGGGACCTACGAGCAGTACTTC. Translation gives CASSFPRQGGTYEQYF.

The chain employs TRBV27 and TRBJ1-1; D may be TRBD1 (6 bases). The V gene's germline CDR1 is MNHEY and CDR2 SMNVEV (reference sequence). This CDR3 contains 15 residues. V was pared by 5 bases and J by 0 bases, with 13 bases between. DNA for the CDR3: TGTGCCAGCAGTCGCGGACAGAACATGAACACTGAAGCTTTCTTT. Its translation: CASSRGQNMNTEAFF.

This clonotype was detected only a few times. V usage is TRBV6-2 or TRBV6-3 and J usage is TRBJ2-7, with 8 nucleotides matching TRBD1. V lost 8 bases to trimming and J lost 3 bases; unmatched junction nucleotides: 0. From germline, CDR1 is MNHEY and CDR2 SVGEGT. CDR3 length equals 11 residues. The CDR3 protein is CASGTGYEQYF. The CDR3, as DNA: TGTGCCAGCGGGACAGGCTACGAGCAGTACTTC.

In its sample, this clonotype was seen a few times. The J gene is TRBJ2-6, the V gene TRBV7-6; the D is unclear. The germline V gene has CDR1 SGHVS and CDR2 FNYEAQ. V lost 6 bases to trimming and J lost 0 bases, with 6 bases between them. The CDR3 has 14 amino acids. The CDR3 sequence: CASRGISGANVLTF. The CDR3 DNA is TGTGCCAGCAGGGGGATCTCTGGGGCCAACGTCCTGACTTTC.

This chain links TRBV7-9 with TRBJ2-1, with 11 bases aligning to TRBD2. This CDR3 contains 15 residues. The germline V gene encodes CDR1 SEHNR and CDR2 FQNEAQ (reference sequence). The J segment lost 7 bases and the V segment lost 6 bases, leaving 8 bases of the junction unmatched. The CDR3 protein is CASSFSGGAWNEQFF. The DNA for the CDR3 is TGTGCCAGCAGTTTTAGCGGGGGGGCCTGGAATGAGCAGTTCTTC.

The gene calls are TRBV7-6 and TRBJ1-4; 9 bases align to TRBD1. J lost 4 bases, V lost 5 bases, and 5 bases had no gene match. The CDR3 spans 15 residues. Germline V gives CDR1 SGHVS, CDR2 FNYEAQ. CDR3 bases: TGTGCCAGCAGCCATGGGACAGGGAGTAATGAAAAACTGTTTTTT. Encoded protein: CASSHGTGSNEKLFF.

The genes are TRBV7-2 and TRBJ2-1, with 8 nucleotides matching TRBD2. Germline V lookup: CDR1 SGHTA, CDR2 FQGNSA. The CDR3 is 15 residues long. V gave up 5 bases and J gave up 10 bases; unmatched junction bases: 13. The CDR3 DNA sequence: TGTGCCAGCAGCCCCCGAGGCGCGGGGGGCGAAGAGCAGTTCTTC. The encoded protein is CASSPRGAGGEEQFF.

This clonotype was detected only a few times. V gene TRBV15 combines with J gene TRBJ1-1; 8 bases agree with TRBD1. From germline, CDR1 is LNHNV and CDR2 YYDKDF (reference sequence). V was clipped by 4 bases and J by 5 bases; unmatched bases: 6. The CDR3 loop spans 14 amino acids. In nucleotides, the CDR3 is TGTGCCACCAGCACTACAGGGGGAGATACTGAAGCTTTCTTT. Its translation is CATSTTGGDTEAFF. Variable domain in full (rest from reference TRBV15 and TRBJ1-1): DAMVIQNPRYQVTQFGKPVTLSCSQTLNHNVMYWYQQKSSQAPKLLFHYYDKDFNNEADTPDNFQSRRPNTSFCFLDIRSPGLGDTAMYLCATSTTGGDTEAFFGQGTRLTVV.

CDR3 nucleotide sequence: TGTGCCAGCAGTCTTACGCGCGTTCTCGAGCAGTACTTC. This sequence encodes CASSLTRVLEQYF. The rearrangement joins TRBV6-2 or TRBV6-3 to TRBJ2-7; D uncertain. The V gene lost 5 bases and the J gene lost 6 bases, with 14 bases spanning the gap. The CDR3 extends over 13 amino acids. Germline V gene sequence: CDR1 MNHEY, CDR2 SVGEGT.

In this sample, this clonotype turned up many times. CDR3 in DNA: TGTGCCAGCAGCTCGTACGGGACAGGGGGCAGAAACTACACCTTC. Its translation is CASSSYGTGGRNYTF. The rearrangement uses TRBV7-8 and TRBJ1-2; 12 bases match TRBD1. Germline trimming cut 4 bases from V and 10 bases from J; bases unmatched to any gene: 10. The CDR3 consists of 15 residues. The germline V gene encodes CDR1 SGHVS and CDR2 FQNEAQ.